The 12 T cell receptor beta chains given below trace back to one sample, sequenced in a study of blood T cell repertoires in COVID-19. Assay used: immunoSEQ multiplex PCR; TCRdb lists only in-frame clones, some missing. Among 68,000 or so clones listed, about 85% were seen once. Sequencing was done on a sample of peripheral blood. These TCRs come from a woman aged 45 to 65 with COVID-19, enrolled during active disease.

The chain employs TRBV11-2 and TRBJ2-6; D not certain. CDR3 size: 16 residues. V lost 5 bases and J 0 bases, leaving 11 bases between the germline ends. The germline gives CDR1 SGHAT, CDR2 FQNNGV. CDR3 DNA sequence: TGTGCCAGCAGCATCCCCGGCGGCTCTGGGGCCAACGTCCTGACTTTC. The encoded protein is CASSIPGGSGANVLTF.

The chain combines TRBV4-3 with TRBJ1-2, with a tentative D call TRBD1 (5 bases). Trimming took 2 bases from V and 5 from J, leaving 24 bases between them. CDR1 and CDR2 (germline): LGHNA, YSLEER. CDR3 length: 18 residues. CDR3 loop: CASSQILISRAVRYGYTF. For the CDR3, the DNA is TGCGCCAGCAGCCAAATACTCATATCCAGGGCGGTTCGGTATGGCTACACCTTC.

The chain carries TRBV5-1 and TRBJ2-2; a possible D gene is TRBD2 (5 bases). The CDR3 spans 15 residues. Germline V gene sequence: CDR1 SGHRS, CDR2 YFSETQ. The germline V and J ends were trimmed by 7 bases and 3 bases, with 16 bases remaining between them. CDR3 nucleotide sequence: TGCGCCAGCCGAGTAGTTGCGGGTTACACCGGGGAGCTGTTTTTT. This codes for CASRVVAGYTGELFF.

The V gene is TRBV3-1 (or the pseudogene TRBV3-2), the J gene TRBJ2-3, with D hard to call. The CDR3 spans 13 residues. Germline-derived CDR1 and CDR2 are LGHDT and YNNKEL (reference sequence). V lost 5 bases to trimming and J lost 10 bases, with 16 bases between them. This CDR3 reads CASSLVERSSQYF. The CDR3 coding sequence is TGTGCCAGCAGCTTGGTTGAGCGTTCCTCGCAGTATTTT.

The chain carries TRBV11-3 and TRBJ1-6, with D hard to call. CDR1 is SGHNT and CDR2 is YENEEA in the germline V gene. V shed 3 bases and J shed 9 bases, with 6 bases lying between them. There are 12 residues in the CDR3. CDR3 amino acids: CASSFPGSPLHF. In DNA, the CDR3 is TGTGCCAGCAGCTTTCCGGGTTCACCCCTCCACTTT.

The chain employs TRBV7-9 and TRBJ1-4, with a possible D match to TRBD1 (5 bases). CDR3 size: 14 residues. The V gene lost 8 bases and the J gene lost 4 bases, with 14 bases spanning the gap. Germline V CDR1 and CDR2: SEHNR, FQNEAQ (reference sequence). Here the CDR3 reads CASRNGGLNEKLFF. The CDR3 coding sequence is TGTGCCAGCCGAAACGGGGGACTTAATGAAAAACTGTTTTTT.

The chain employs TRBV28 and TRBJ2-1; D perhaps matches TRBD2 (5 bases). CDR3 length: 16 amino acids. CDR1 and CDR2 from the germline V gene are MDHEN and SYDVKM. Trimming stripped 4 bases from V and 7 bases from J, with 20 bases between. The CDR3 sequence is CASSSPAKLRGNEQFF. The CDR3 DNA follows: TGTGCCAGCAGTTCTCCAGCGAAGCTAAGAGGGAATGAGCAGTTCTTC.

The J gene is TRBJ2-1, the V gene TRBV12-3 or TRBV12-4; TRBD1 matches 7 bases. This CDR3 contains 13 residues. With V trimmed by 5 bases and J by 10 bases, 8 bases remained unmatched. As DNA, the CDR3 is TGTGCCAGCAGTCCCGTCCTACAGGGGGAGCAGTTCTTC. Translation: CASSPVLQGEQFF.

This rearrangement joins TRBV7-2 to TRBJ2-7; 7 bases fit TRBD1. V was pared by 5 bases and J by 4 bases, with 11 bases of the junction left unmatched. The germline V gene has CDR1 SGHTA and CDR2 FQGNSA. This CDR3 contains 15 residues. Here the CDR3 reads CASSPRGLPGYEQYF. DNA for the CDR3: TGTGCCAGCAGCCCTAGGGGGCTCCCAGGATACGAGCAGTACTTC. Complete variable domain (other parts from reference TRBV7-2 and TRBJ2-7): GAGVSQSPSNKVTEKGKDVELRCDPISGHTALYWYRQSLGQGLEFLIYFQGNSAPDKSGLPSDRFSAERTGGSVSTLTIQRTQQEDSAVYLCASSPRGLPGYEQYFGPGTRLTVT.

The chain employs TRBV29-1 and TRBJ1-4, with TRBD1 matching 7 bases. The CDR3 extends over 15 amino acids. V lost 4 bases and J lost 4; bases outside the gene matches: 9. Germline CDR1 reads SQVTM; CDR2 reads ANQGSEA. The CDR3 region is CSVAGTEPINEKLFF. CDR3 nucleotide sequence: TGCAGCGTTGCCGGGACAGAGCCAATTAATGAAAAACTGTTTTTT.

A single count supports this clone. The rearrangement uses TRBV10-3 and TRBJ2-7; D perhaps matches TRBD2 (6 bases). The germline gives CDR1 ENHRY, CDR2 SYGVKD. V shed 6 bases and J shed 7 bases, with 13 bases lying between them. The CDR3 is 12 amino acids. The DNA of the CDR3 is TGTGCCATCAGCCCAGGGAGGAGGGAGCAGTACTTC. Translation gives CAISPGRREQYF.

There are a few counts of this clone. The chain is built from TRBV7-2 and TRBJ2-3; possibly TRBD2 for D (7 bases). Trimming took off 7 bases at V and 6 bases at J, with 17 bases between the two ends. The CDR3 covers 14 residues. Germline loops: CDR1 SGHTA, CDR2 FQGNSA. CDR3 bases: TGTGCCAGCACTCTCCGGGGGGCTGGGGATACGCAGTATTTT. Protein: CASTLRGAGDTQYF.